This T cell receptor (beta chain) came from a study of T cells expressing NK-cell markers. About the study: The sequencing cohort of eight donors included seven HCMV-seropositive individuals and one seronegative individual. Findings and limits, study-wide: A few of the donors also had these clonotypes leading their CD3+CD56-NKG2C+ fraction. Of the CD8+ T cell pool in roughly six donors, roughly 1.0-7.0% was accounted for by dominant NKG2C+ clonotypes. Whether expanded NKG2C+ T cell clones were HCMV-specific remained unclear.

In terms of frequency, this clonotype is hyperexpanded (1% or more). As yet, its antigen is unknown. CDR3 length equals 13 residues. Germline V CDR1 and CDR2: LNHNV, YYDKDF (reference sequence). TCRdb re-called the 5' RACE reads and catalogs CDR3 proteins one per entry, DNA excluded. Its clone listing holds approximately 700 distinct CDR3 sequences. This chain joins TRBV15 and TRBJ1-1. The sequence was obtained from a woman in her forties or fifties in good health. Sequenced sample: blood T cells: a sorted CD56 or NKG2C T cell subset, CD4+ or CD8+ T cells, or bulk PBMC T cells (not recorded which). The CDR3 loop is CATSSTENTEAFF. Supplemented by reference TRBV15 and TRBJ1-1, the full variable domain reads DAMVIQNPRYQVTQFGKPVTLSCSQTLNHNVMYWYQQKSSQAPKLLFHYYDKDFNNEADTPDNFQSRRPNTSFCFLDIRSPGLGDTAMYLCATSSTENTEAFFGQGTRLTVV.